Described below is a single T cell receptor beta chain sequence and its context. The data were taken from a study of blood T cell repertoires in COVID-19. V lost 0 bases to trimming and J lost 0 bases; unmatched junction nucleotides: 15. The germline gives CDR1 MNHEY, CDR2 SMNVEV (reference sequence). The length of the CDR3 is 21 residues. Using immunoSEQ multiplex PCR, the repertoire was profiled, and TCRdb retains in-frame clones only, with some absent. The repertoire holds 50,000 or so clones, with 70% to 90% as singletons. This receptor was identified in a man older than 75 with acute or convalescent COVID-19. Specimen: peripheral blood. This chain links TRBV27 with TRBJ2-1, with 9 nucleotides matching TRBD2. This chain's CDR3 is CASSLSEGVSGGRNSYNEQFF. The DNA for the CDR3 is TGTGCCAGCAGTTTATCGGAGGGGGTTAGCGGGGGCCGAAACTCCTACAATGAGCAGTTCTTC.